A selection of T cell receptor beta chains follows, all from one sample in a study of blood T cell repertoires in COVID-19. Sequenced by immunoSEQ multiplex PCR; TCRdb stores in-frame clones only, minus some. The sample yields some 140,000 clones, 70% to 80% seen once. Material for sequencing was peripheral blood. Receptors were obtained from a man in his fifties or sixties who had recovered from COVID-19. Both conserved end residues are part of each CDR3. The D gene is left open where the match is weak. Only part of the rows carry a size: once, few, many, or a class if the clone is expanded.

v_gene	d_gene	abundance	j_gene	CDR3nt	CDR3aa
TRBV6-2/TRBV6-3	.	.	TRBJ2-7	TGTGCCAGCAGTTGGGGCCGGACCTACGAGCAGTACTTC	CASSWGRTYEQYF
TRBV5-1	TRBD2	.	TRBJ2-1	TGCGCCAGCAGCTTGGACAGCGGGGGGGCGGTATACGAGCAGTTCTTC	CASSLDSGGAVYEQFF
TRBV5-8	TRBD1	.	TRBJ1-1	TGTGCCAGCAGTTTTACAGGGGGCACTGAAGCTTTCTTT	CASSFTGGTEAFF
TRBV9	.	.	TRBJ2-1	TGTGCCAGCAGCGTAGGGCCCCCCGATGAGCAGTTCTTC	CASSVGPPDEQFF
TRBV4-1	.	.	TRBJ1-5	TGCGCCAGCAGTGTCCAGGAGCCCCAGCATTTT	CASSVQEPQHF
TRBV12-3/TRBV12-4	.	.	TRBJ1-4	TGTGCCAGCAGTTTGGGGGGGGATCTCGAACTGTTTTTT	CASSLGGDLELFF
TRBV19	TRBD2	.	TRBJ2-1	TGTGCCAGTAGTTCTGAGACTAGCGGGAAGCCTTCCAGCGAGCAGTTCTTC	CASSSETSGKPSSEQFF
TRBV5-1	TRBD2	few	TRBJ2-5	TGCGCCAGCAGCTTGGGACTAGCGGTGTTGGGGGAGACCCAGTACTTC	CASSLGLAVLGETQYF
TRBV4-2	TRBD1	.	TRBJ1-2	TGTGCCAGCAGCCAAGAAACTCTAAGGACAGGTCGTTATGGCTACACCTTC	CASSQETLRTGRYGYTF
TRBV2	.	once	TRBJ2-7	TGTGCCAGCAGTGAAGCGCTTAACAGGCTTCTGGGGTACGAGCAGTACTTC	CASSEALNRLLGYEQYF
TRBV2	.	once	TRBJ2-7	TGTGCCAGCAGTGAAGGGGGGCGAACGGAGCAGTACTTC	CASSEGGRTEQYF
TRBV15	TRBD1	.	TRBJ1-2	TGTGCCACCAGCGGACAGGGTAGGGGAACTAACTATGGCTACACCTTC	CATSGQGRGTNYGYTF
TRBV7-2	.	.	TRBJ2-5	TGTGCCAGCAGCCCCCCTTGGAGGGGCGAGGTGGAGACCCAGTACTTC	CASSPPWRGEVETQYF
TRBV19	TRBD1	.	TRBJ2-6	TGTGCCAGTAGTCTCCGACAGGGTAGTGGGGCCAACGTCCTGACTTTC	CASSLRQGSGANVLTF
TRBV25-1	TRBD2	.	TRBJ2-3	TGTGCCAGCAGTGAATTCAACGGGAGGGCAGATACGCAGTATTTT	CASSEFNGRADTQYF
TRBV30	TRBD1	few	TRBJ1-2	TGTGCCTGGAGTCGACAGGGGGCCACCTATGGCTACACCTTC	CAWSRQGATYGYTF